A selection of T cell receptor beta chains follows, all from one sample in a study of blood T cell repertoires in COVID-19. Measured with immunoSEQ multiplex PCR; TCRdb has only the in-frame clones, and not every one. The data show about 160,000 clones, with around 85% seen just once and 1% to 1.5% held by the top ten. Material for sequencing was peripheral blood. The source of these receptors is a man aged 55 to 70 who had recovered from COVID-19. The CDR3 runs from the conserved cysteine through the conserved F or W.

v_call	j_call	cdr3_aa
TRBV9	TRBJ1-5	CASSVEDRAQPQHF
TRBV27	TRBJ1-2	CASGAPRGNYGYTF
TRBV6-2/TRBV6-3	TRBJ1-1	CASSHKGGRDTEAFF
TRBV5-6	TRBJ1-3	CASSLWPGNGNTIYF
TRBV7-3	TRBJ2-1	CASSLSGGDYNEQFF
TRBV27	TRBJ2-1	CASSPTRLTNEQFF
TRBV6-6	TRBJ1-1	CASSSTGPEAFF
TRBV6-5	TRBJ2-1	CASSPTGKSYNEQFF
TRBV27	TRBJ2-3	CASSLYGGRGTDTQYF
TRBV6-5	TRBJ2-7	CASSYSDRVLFHEQYF
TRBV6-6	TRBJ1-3	CATRGGAGNTIYF
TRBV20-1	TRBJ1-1	CSARGQPEAFF
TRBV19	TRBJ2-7	CASSLGLPGTYEQYF
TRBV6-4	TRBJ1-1	CATQLSSRDTEAFF
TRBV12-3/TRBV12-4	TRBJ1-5	CASSLRGSQPQHF
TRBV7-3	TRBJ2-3	CASSPLGSGGTDTQYF
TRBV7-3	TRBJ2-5	CASSLTGGSRQETQYF
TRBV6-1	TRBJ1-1	CASSEQGASTEAFF
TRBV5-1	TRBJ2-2	CASSPLGTGELFF
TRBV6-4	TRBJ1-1	CASTLRTENTEAFF
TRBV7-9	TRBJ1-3	CASSDYRVFSGNTIYF
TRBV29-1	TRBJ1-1	CSVAVVNTEAFF
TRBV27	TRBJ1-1	CASSSKTGLFTGTEAFF
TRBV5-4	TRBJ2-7	CASSLQKGPPLEQYF
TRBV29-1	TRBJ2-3	CSGVPGHGHADTQYF
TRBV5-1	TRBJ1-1	CASSPRQGRTEAFF
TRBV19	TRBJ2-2	CASSIDPTGPNTGELFF
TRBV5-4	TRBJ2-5	CASSWGEETQYF
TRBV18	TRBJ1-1	CASSPSGGQGGTEAFF
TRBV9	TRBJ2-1	CASSVGGGVSYNEQFF
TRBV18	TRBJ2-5	CASSTLGHFQETQYF
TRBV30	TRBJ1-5	CAWGGQYSNQPQHF
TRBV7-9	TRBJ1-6	CASSLGGLNSPLHF
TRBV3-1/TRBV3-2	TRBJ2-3	CASSQEPRGADTQYF
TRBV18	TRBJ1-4	CASSPRQGTNEKLFF
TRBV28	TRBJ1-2	CASSPGGRMGDYGYTF
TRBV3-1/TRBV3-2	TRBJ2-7	CASSQGVGGYEQYF
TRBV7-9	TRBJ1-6	CASRPDSKNSPLHF
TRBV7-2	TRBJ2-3	CASSLGMGGTDTQYF
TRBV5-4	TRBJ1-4	CASSFTGSEKLFF
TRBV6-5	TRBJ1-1	CASTGGQGATTAFF
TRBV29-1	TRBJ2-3	CSARTSGGVGDTQYF
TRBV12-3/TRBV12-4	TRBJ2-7	CASSLEPSYEQYF
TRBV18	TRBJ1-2	CASSPTAQGAMGGYTF
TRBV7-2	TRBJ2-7	CASSYDRGGYEQYF
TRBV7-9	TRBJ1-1	CASSRTEGPSKAFF
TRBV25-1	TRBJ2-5	CASTPWGVFETQYF
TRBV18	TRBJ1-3	CASSPSGGSGNTIYF
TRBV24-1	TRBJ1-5	CATSGTATGQPQHF
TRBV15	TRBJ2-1	CATSARRDDSGNEQFF
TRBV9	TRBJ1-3	CASSVGLFSGNTIYF
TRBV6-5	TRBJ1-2	CASKSTYGNNYGYTF
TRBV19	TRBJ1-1	CATRDRTVYEAFF
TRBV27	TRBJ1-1	CASSSDPRDTEAFF
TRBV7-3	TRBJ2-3	CASSPAGGGGSISYTQYF
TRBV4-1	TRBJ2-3	CASSLAGDTDTQYF
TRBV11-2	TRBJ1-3	CASRGTGGSDTIYF
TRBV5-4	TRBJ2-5	CASSEAGTKETQYF
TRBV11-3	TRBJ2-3	CASSLDGTGRTSTDTQYF
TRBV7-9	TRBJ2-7	CASSQGPGQFYEQYF